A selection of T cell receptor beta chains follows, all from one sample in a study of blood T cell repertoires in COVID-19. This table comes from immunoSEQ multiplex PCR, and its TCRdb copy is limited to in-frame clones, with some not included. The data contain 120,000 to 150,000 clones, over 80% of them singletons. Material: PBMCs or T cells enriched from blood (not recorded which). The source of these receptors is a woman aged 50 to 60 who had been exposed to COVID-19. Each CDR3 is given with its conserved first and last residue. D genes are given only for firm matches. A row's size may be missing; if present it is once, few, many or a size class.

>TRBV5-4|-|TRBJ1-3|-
TGTGCCAGCAGCTCAGACACTGGAAACACCATATATTTT
CASSSDTGNTIYF
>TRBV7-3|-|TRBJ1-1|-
TGTGCCAGCAGCTTAACGGGCGCAGGTTACACTGAAGCTTTCTTT
CASSLTGAGYTEAFF
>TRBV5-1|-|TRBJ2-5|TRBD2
TGCGCCAGCAGCTTGGAGACTAGCGGGAGGGAGACCCAGTACTTC
CASSLETSGRETQYF
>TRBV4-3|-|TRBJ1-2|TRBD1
TGCGCCAGCAGCCAGCCCGGGACAGGGTCCTATGGCTACACCTTC
CASSQPGTGSYGYTF
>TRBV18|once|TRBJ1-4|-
TGTGCCAGCTCACCCTCGGGACTCCCAACTAATGAAAAACTGTTTTTT
CASSPSGLPTNEKLFF
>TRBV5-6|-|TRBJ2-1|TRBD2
TGTGCCAGCAGCACAGGGCGGGGGGGTCTCCCGTGGGAGCAGTTCTTC
CASSTGRGGLPWEQFF
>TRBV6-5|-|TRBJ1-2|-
TGTGCCAGCAGTTCCAGGGGTTCTAACTATGGCTACACCTTC
CASSSRGSNYGYTF
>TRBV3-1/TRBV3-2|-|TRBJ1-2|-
TGTGCCAGCAGCCAAGATCTTTCGGCGGCGTATGGCTACACCTTC
CASSQDLSAAYGYTF
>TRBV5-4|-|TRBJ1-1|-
TGTGCCAGCAGCTCATTGGGCCTAAACCAAGCTTTCTTT
CASSSLGLNQAFF
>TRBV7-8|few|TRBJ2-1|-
TGTGCCAGCACCAGGACTGTCCCTGGGTCCTACAATGAGCAGTTCTTC
CASTRTVPGSYNEQFF
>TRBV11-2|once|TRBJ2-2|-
TGTGCCAGCAGCTTAGATATTGGGAGAGGGGAGCTGTTTTTT
CASSLDIGRGELFF
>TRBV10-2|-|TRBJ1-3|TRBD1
TGCGCCAGCACCAAGGGACAGGCTCCGTCGTCGTCTGGAAACACCATATATTTT
CASTKGQAPSSSGNTIYF
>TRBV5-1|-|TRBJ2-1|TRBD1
TGCGCCAGCAGCTTACCGGGACAGCAGTACAATGAGCAGTTCTTC
CASSLPGQQYNEQFF
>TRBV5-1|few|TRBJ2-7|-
TGCGCCAGCAGCTTGGAAGAGGCCGAGCAGTACTTC
CASSLEEAEQYF
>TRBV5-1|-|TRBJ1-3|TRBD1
TGCGCCAGCAGTAAGGGGGCGCCTGGAAACACCATATATTTT
CASSKGAPGNTIYF
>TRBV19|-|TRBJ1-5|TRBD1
TGTGCCAGTAGTATAGCCGGGACAGGTGGCAGTCAGCCCCAGCATTTT
CASSIAGTGGSQPQHF